The 2 T cell receptor beta chains below come from one sample, sequenced in a study of T cells in Graves' hyperthyroidism and ophthalmopathy. The investigators amplified TCR beta CDR3 regions from RNA transcripts. First-round RT-PCR targeting the TCR CDR3 was performed with the HTBI primer set. TCRdb re-analysed the multiplex PCR reads in MiXCR, keeping a single row per CDR3 protein. The sample carries roughly 510,000 distinct CDR3 sequences, 40% to 55% recorded once. The sample was peripheral blood or thyroid tissue (not recorded which). These receptor sequences come from an adult woman with Graves' disease, either hyperthyroidism or ophthalmopathy (not recorded which).

The chain is built from TRBV20-1 and TRBJ1-5, with D possibly being TRBD1 (5 bases). Germline CDR1 and CDR2: DFQATT and SNEGSKA (reference sequence). The CDR3 loop spans 12 amino acids. V gave up 5 bases and J gave up 11 bases, with 16 bases separating them. The CDR3 loop reads CSAPRGVRAQHF. The CDR3 nucleotides are TGCAGTGCTCCCCGAGGGGTGCGTGCCCAGCATTTT.

Of note for this clonotype: The CDR3 ends on some other residue instead of the conserved phenylalanine or tryptophan, so this is likely a read error. The J gene is TRBJ1-5, the V gene TRBV10-3, with TRBD1 matching over 7 bases. This CDR3 region has 12 residues. Germline CDR1 and CDR2: ENHRY and SYGVKD. Here the CDR3 reads CAISRTGEPQHS. The CDR3 nucleotides read TGTGCCATCAGTAGGACAGGTGAGCCTCAGCATTCT.